This TCR beta chain was recorded in a study of blood T cell repertoires in COVID-19. About the study: Samples of COVID-19 (acute and convalescent) were obtained from the United States, Italy and Spain. T cells, B-cell-depleted T cells, or PBMCs provided the cDNA or gDNA that served as material.

This clone has a single count. In the original analysis: Amplification of reference gene primers was used by the study to estimate nucleated cell counts. TCRdb's copy holds only in-frame clones and misses some; the assay was immunoSEQ multiplex PCR. That table gives V, J and clone size, and the DNA gave D and trimming. Seen here are 250,000 or so clones, 86% observed once, and the top ten hold roughly an eighth. After removal of 2 bases from V and 7 bases from J, the junction contained 5 bases not matched to a gene. The germline CDR1 and CDR2 sequences are MDHEN and SYDVKM. This CDR3 has 15 residues. The sample consisted of peripheral blood. The V call is TRBV28, the J call TRBJ1-3; 10 bases map to TRBD1. The receptor was isolated from a man older than 75 with acute or convalescent COVID-19. CDR3 nucleotide sequence: TGTGCCAGCAGTTTAAGGGACAGGGGAGGGAACACCATATATTTT. This encodes CASSLRDRGGNTIYF.